Here is one T cell receptor (beta chain) with its context. Its matching antigen is unknown. The CDR3 has 12 amino acids. J lost 3 bases, V lost 7 bases, and 3 bases had no gene match. Per the germline V gene, CDR1 is MNHEY and CDR2 is SVGAGI. Sequenced by immunoSEQ multiplex PCR; TCRdb stores in-frame clones only, minus some. Of approximately 180,000 clones in the sample, 90% to 95% were seen once. The source of the sample is a study of T cell responses to AZD1222 COVID-19 vaccine. Study results and limitations: Clonal diversity was possibly underestimated, and the donors were mostly white British, with more females.

This chain connects TRBV6-5 to TRBJ2-7; 7 nucleotides match TRBD1. This TCR derives from an adult in good health. The source material was peripheral blood, sampled on day 0 of AZD1222 vaccination. The CDR3 here is CASIRDSYEQYF. The CDR3 DNA is TGTGCCAGCATAAGGGACAGCTACGAGCAGTACTTC.